The clone carrying this T cell receptor beta chain was observed a single time. No antigen is known for it. Profiled with immunoSEQ multiplex PCR; TCRdb holds only in-frame clones, not every one. This sample has 31,000 or so clones, with about two thirds found just once. These data come from a study of vaccination effects on CD4 cells after COVID-19. Points from the study as a whole: Common cold coronavirus cross-reactivity was shown by only 1 of 255 vaccine-induced clones in healthy vaccinees.

Culture proceeded for more than 8 days, and CD4+ T cells were then isolated. The clonotype comes from a human donor who received a COVID-19 vaccine. The material was CD4+ T cells from PBMCs cultured without peptide, obtained before COVID-19 vaccination.

For the CDR3, the DNA is TGCGCCAGCAGCCAAACCGGGACAGGGGGCACAACTAATGAAAAACTGTTTTTT. Translating gives CASSQTGTGGTTNEKLFF. This sequence joins TRBV4-1 and TRBJ1-4; 12 nucleotides line up with TRBD1. This CDR3 contains 18 residues. From germline, CDR1 is MGHRA and CDR2 YSYEKL. V trimming: 2 bases; J trimming: 0 bases; junction bases outside the gene matches: 4.